This T cell receptor beta chain comes out of a study of blood T cell repertoires in COVID-19. Study-wide background: The study drew acute and convalescent COVID-19 samples from the United States, Italy and Spain.

Produced via immunoSEQ multiplex PCR; TCRdb's table is partial and in-frame only. This table has roughly 49,000 clones, 75% to 90% appearing once. CDR1 SGDLS and CDR2 YYNGEE come from the germline V gene. The V end lost 3 bases, the J end lost 4 bases, and 17 bases lay between the germline ends. CDR3 size: 16 residues. Source material: peripheral blood. The clonotype was recovered from a man in his fifties or sixties with active COVID-19. This sequence joins TRBV9 and TRBJ2-1, with a possible D match to TRBD2 (6 bases). CDR3 DNA: TGTGCCAGCAGCGCCCGCGAGCGGGTTTCATACAATGAGCAGTTCTTC. Translating gives CASSARERVSYNEQFF. Full variable domain (remainder filled in from reference TRBV9 and TRBJ2-1): DSGVTQTPKHLITATGQRVTLRCSPRSGDLSVYWYQQSLDQGLQFLIQYYNGEERAKGNILERFSAQQFPDLHSELNLSSLELGDSALYFCASSARERVSYNEQFFGPGTRLTVL.